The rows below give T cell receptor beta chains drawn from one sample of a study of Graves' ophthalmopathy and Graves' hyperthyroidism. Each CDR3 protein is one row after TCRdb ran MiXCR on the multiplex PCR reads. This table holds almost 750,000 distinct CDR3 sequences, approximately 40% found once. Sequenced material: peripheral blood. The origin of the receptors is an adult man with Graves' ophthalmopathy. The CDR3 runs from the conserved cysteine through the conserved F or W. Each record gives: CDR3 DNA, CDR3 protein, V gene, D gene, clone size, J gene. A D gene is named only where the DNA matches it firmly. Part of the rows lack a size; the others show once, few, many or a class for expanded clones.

cdr3_nt: TGTGCCACCAGTGACCCAGGGACAGGGATGACTCAGCCCCAGCATTTT
cdr3_aa: CATSDPGTGMTQPQHF
v_call: TRBV24-1
d_call: TRBD1
clone_size: few
j_call: TRBJ1-5

cdr3_nt: TGTGCCAGCAGTCAGTGGGGGGCAGCGGAAGAGACCCAGTACTTC
cdr3_aa: CASSQWGAAEETQYF
v_call: TRBV2
d_call: NA
clone_size: many
j_call: TRBJ2-5

cdr3_nt: TGTGCCACCAGCAGAGGGGGACAGGGAGGCTCTGGGGCCAACGTCCTGACTTTC
cdr3_aa: CATSRGGQGGSGANVLTF
v_call: TRBV15
d_call: TRBD1
clone_size: NA
j_call: TRBJ2-6

cdr3_nt: TGTGCCAGCGAGCAGGGGCCAAATCAGCCCCAGCATTTT
cdr3_aa: CASEQGPNQPQHF
v_call: TRBV24-1
d_call: NA
clone_size: few
j_call: TRBJ1-5

cdr3_nt: TGTGCCAGCGGGAGCCACGAGCAGTACTTC
cdr3_aa: CASGSHEQYF
v_call: TRBV2
d_call: NA
clone_size: NA
j_call: TRBJ2-7

cdr3_nt: TGTGCCAGCAGCTTAAGGCCAGGGAACACTGAAGCTTTCTTT
cdr3_aa: CASSLRPGNTEAFF
v_call: TRBV7-6
d_call: NA
clone_size: NA
j_call: TRBJ1-1

cdr3_nt: TGCAGTGCTACCCCTTTACAGGGTGTTGCCTACGAGCAGTACTTC
cdr3_aa: CSATPLQGVAYEQYF
v_call: TRBV20-1
d_call: NA
clone_size: many
j_call: TRBJ2-7

cdr3_nt: TGTGCCAGCAGCCCCGGACCGAATGAAGCTTTCTTT
cdr3_aa: CASSPGPNEAFF
v_call: TRBV9
d_call: NA
clone_size: many
j_call: TRBJ1-1

cdr3_nt: TGTGCCAGCAGTGAATGGGACAGGGCGAGCACTGAAGCTTTCTTT
cdr3_aa: CASSEWDRASTEAFF
v_call: TRBV2
d_call: TRBD1
clone_size: many
j_call: TRBJ1-1

cdr3_nt: TGTGCCAGCAGTTCGGGACAGGCGTATGAAAAACTGTTTTTT
cdr3_aa: CASSSGQAYEKLFF
v_call: TRBV10-3
d_call: TRBD1
clone_size: NA
j_call: TRBJ1-4

cdr3_nt: TGCAGTGCTAGAGCGGCGGGAGTTCCGAATGAGCAGTTCTTC
cdr3_aa: CSARAAGVPNEQFF
v_call: TRBV20-1
d_call: TRBD2
clone_size: NA
j_call: TRBJ2-1

cdr3_nt: TGCAGTGCTAGACTGTCCGGGCAGCCCCAGCATTTT
cdr3_aa: CSARLSGQPQHF
v_call: TRBV20-1
d_call: NA
clone_size: few
j_call: TRBJ1-5

cdr3_nt: TGTGCCAGCAGCTATTTAGGGGGGGGGTTTCCTTCTTATAGCAATCAGCCCCAGCATTTT
cdr3_aa: CASSYLGGGFPSYSNQPQHF
v_call: TRBV11-2
d_call: NA
clone_size: NA
j_call: TRBJ1-5

cdr3_nt: TGTGCCAGCAGCCCGCGGGACAGGCTTTCCTACGAGCAGTACTTC
cdr3_aa: CASSPRDRLSYEQYF
v_call: TRBV7-8
d_call: TRBD1
clone_size: few
j_call: TRBJ2-7

cdr3_nt: TGTGCCATCAGCGTTGATCCCTCTGGGGCCAACGTCCTGACTTTC
cdr3_aa: CAISVDPSGANVLTF
v_call: TRBV10-3
d_call: NA
clone_size: NA
j_call: TRBJ2-6

cdr3_nt: TGTGCCAGCAGCTTCGTCCCGAACTATGGCTACACCTTC
cdr3_aa: CASSFVPNYGYTF
v_call: TRBV7-8
d_call: NA
clone_size: many
j_call: TRBJ1-2

cdr3_nt: TGTGCCAGCAGTCTCCTGGGGGCTAGCAATCAGCCCCAGCATTTT
cdr3_aa: CASSLLGASNQPQHF
v_call: TRBV7-2
d_call: NA
clone_size: many
j_call: TRBJ1-5

cdr3_nt: TGTGCCAGCAGTGATCCGCCTAACTATGGCTACACCTTC
cdr3_aa: CASSDPPNYGYTF
v_call: TRBV25-1
d_call: NA
clone_size: once
j_call: TRBJ1-2

cdr3_nt: TGTGCCAGCAGCTTGAGAGGGGGAAGGGGCAATCAGCCCCAGCATTTT
cdr3_aa: CASSLRGGRGNQPQHF
v_call: TRBV7-9
d_call: NA
clone_size: few
j_call: TRBJ1-5

cdr3_nt: TGTGCCAGCAGCCGGGACAGGGGGTTTTCTAATGAAAAACTGTTTTTT
cdr3_aa: CASSRDRGFSNEKLFF
v_call: TRBV11-2
d_call: TRBD1
clone_size: NA
j_call: TRBJ1-4

cdr3_nt: TGTGCCATCGGGGGGCTACAGAGGAACTATGGCTACACCTTC
cdr3_aa: CAIGGLQRNYGYTF
v_call: TRBV11-3
d_call: NA
clone_size: NA
j_call: TRBJ1-2

cdr3_nt: TGCAGCGTCTGGGGACAGGGCCGTGGCTACACCTTC
cdr3_aa: CSVWGQGRGYTF
v_call: TRBV29-1
d_call: TRBD1
clone_size: many
j_call: TRBJ1-2

cdr3_nt: TGCGCCAGCAGCCAAGAGGGGGTCTTTAACTATGGCTACACCTTC
cdr3_aa: CASSQEGVFNYGYTF
v_call: TRBV4-3
d_call: NA
clone_size: NA
j_call: TRBJ1-2

cdr3_nt: TGCGCCAGCAGCCAAGATGCCGCTGGGACCTACGAGCAGTACTTC
cdr3_aa: CASSQDAAGTYEQYF
v_call: TRBV4-3
d_call: NA
clone_size: few
j_call: TRBJ2-7

cdr3_nt: TGTGCCTGGAGCCTGGGACAGAACTATGGCTACACCTTC
cdr3_aa: CAWSLGQNYGYTF
v_call: TRBV5-6
d_call: TRBD1
clone_size: NA
j_call: TRBJ1-2

cdr3_nt: TGCAGCGTTGTAGTAAATTTGGAAGAGACAGGCATGAACACTGAAGCTTTCTTT
cdr3_aa: CSVVVNLEETGMNTEAFF
v_call: TRBV29-1
d_call: NA
clone_size: NA
j_call: TRBJ1-1

cdr3_nt: TGTGCCAGCAGTGGGTGGACAGCCTATGGCTACACCTTC
cdr3_aa: CASSGWTAYGYTF
v_call: TRBV25-1
d_call: NA
clone_size: NA
j_call: TRBJ1-2

cdr3_nt: TGCAGCGTTTTACTAGCGGGAGTTAATGAGCAGTTCTTC
cdr3_aa: CSVLLAGVNEQFF
v_call: TRBV29-1
d_call: TRBD2
clone_size: NA
j_call: TRBJ2-1

cdr3_nt: TGTGCCAGCAGACAACCCGGGACAGGGCGGGAGACCCAGTACTTC
cdr3_aa: CASRQPGTGRETQYF
v_call: TRBV2
d_call: TRBD1
clone_size: NA
j_call: TRBJ2-5

cdr3_nt: TGTGCCAGCAGTGAGTCCAGATTTTCACCCCTCCACTTT
cdr3_aa: CASSESRFSPLHF
v_call: TRBV25-1
d_call: NA
clone_size: many
j_call: TRBJ1-6

cdr3_nt: TGTGCCAGCAGCGTAGTCCCAGATAAGGGTTCACCCCTCCACTTT
cdr3_aa: CASSVVPDKGSPLHF
v_call: TRBV9
d_call: NA
clone_size: many
j_call: TRBJ1-6

cdr3_nt: TGTGCCGGACAACGAGACAGGGCTATGAGCTACACCTTC
cdr3_aa: CAGQRDRAMSYTF
v_call: TRBV2
d_call: TRBD1
clone_size: many
j_call: TRBJ1-2

cdr3_nt: TGTGCCAGCAGCCCTGGACTAGCGGTCGAGCAGTACTTC
cdr3_aa: CASSPGLAVEQYF
v_call: TRBV7-2
d_call: TRBD2
clone_size: few
j_call: TRBJ2-7

cdr3_nt: TGCAGTGCTAGAGTTTGGGGACAAGAGACCCAGTACTTC
cdr3_aa: CSARVWGQETQYF
v_call: TRBV20-1
d_call: NA
clone_size: NA
j_call: TRBJ2-5

cdr3_nt: TGTGCCTGGAGCCCCGCTAGGCATGTCCTCCACTTT
cdr3_aa: CAWSPARHVLHF
v_call: TRBV30
d_call: NA
clone_size: NA
j_call: TRBJ1-6

cdr3_nt: TGTGCCACCACGACAGGGTTGACGGCTGGGGCCAACGTCCTGACTTTC
cdr3_aa: CATTTGLTAGANVLTF
v_call: TRBV19
d_call: TRBD1
clone_size: many
j_call: TRBJ2-6

cdr3_nt: TGCGCCAGCAGCCCCAGGACAGGGGCCTTATCCTACGAGCGGTACTTC
cdr3_aa: CASSPRTGALSYERYF
v_call: TRBV5-1
d_call: TRBD1
clone_size: once
j_call: TRBJ2-7

cdr3_nt: TGTGCCAGTAGTTCATCGACTAGCGGGTTCCCCTACGAGCAGTACTTC
cdr3_aa: CASSSSTSGFPYEQYF
v_call: TRBV19
d_call: TRBD2
clone_size: few
j_call: TRBJ2-7

cdr3_nt: TGTGCCAGCAGTTCGACAGGCGAGCAGTACTTC
cdr3_aa: CASSSTGEQYF
v_call: TRBV12-3/TRBV12-4
d_call: NA
clone_size: many
j_call: TRBJ2-7

cdr3_nt: TGTGCCACCAGCAGAGATCTCCGAGAGCAGTACTTC
cdr3_aa: CATSRDLREQYF
v_call: TRBV15
d_call: NA
clone_size: many
j_call: TRBJ2-7

cdr3_nt: TGTGCCAGCAGCGGATCGAGCGACTACGAGCAGTACTTC
cdr3_aa: CASSGSSDYEQYF
v_call: TRBV7-9
d_call: NA
clone_size: many
j_call: TRBJ2-7

cdr3_nt: TGTGCCAGCAGCCCCAAGCCGGGGACAGGCCAAGAGACCCAGTACTTC
cdr3_aa: CASSPKPGTGQETQYF
v_call: TRBV7-6
d_call: TRBD1
clone_size: NA
j_call: TRBJ2-5

cdr3_nt: TGTGCCAGCAGCCCATGGACAGGACCCTACGAGCAGTACTTC
cdr3_aa: CASSPWTGPYEQYF
v_call: TRBV11-2
d_call: TRBD1
clone_size: NA
j_call: TRBJ2-7

cdr3_nt: TGTGCTAGCAGCTTAAAACTATACGCCAGGAGGAACACTGAAGCTTTCTTT
cdr3_aa: CASSLKLYARRNTEAFF
v_call: TRBV7-7
d_call: NA
clone_size: NA
j_call: TRBJ1-1

cdr3_nt: TGTGCCAGCGGGAGACAGGGCCAAGGTTCACCCCTCCACTTT
cdr3_aa: CASGRQGQGSPLHF
v_call: TRBV10-3
d_call: TRBD1
clone_size: NA
j_call: TRBJ1-6

cdr3_nt: TGTGCCAGCAGATCAGGAGGCACCTATGGCTACACCTTC
cdr3_aa: CASRSGGTYGYTF
v_call: TRBV12-3/TRBV12-4
d_call: NA
clone_size: few
j_call: TRBJ1-2

cdr3_nt: TGCAGTGCGGGGGGGGACACAATGAACACTGAAGCTTTCTTT
cdr3_aa: CSAGGDTMNTEAFF
v_call: TRBV20-1
d_call: NA
clone_size: NA
j_call: TRBJ1-1

cdr3_nt: TGCAGCGTTGAGGGGGTTCGGGACTATGGCTACACCTTC
cdr3_aa: CSVEGVRDYGYTF
v_call: TRBV29-1
d_call: NA
clone_size: NA
j_call: TRBJ1-2